A single sample gave rise to the 5 T cell receptor beta chains below, sequenced in a study of T cell changes during pregnancy in multiple sclerosis. Sequencing was performed with immunoSEQ multiplex PCR; in TCRdb, only in-frame clones are kept and a portion is missing. The sample shows about 83,000 clones, about 90% of them seen only once. The starting material was PBMCs, obtained in the first trimester of pregnancy. The origin of the receptors is a female donor in good health, serving as a control in a pregnancy study. Some clones in this sample may be carry-over from other donors' samples.

This chain links TRBV7-9 with TRBJ2-1, with D maybe TRBD2 (5 bases). The CDR3 is made up of 13 amino acids. CDR1 is SEHNR and CDR2 is FQNEAQ in the germline V gene (reference sequence). Trimming removed 11 bases from V and 1 base from J, with 12 bases in between. CDR3 coding DNA: TGTGCCTTACAACGGGGTTCCTACAATGAGCAGTTCTTC. Protein product: CALQRGSYNEQFF.

This chain links TRBV28 with TRBJ2-2, with D perhaps TRBD2 (6 bases). The V gene lost 2 bases and the J gene lost 6 bases, with 13 bases spanning the gap. CDR1 is MDHEN, CDR2 SYDVKM, per germline. CDR3 length equals 15 residues. The CDR3 region has the DNA TGTGCCAGCAGTTTAGCGGGGCCAGGATCCGGGGAGCTGTTTTTT. Translated: CASSLAGPGSGELFF.

The chain employs TRBV28 and TRBJ1-2, with D possibly matching TRBD1 (5 bases). The CDR3 contains 15 residues. CDR1 is MDHEN, CDR2 SYDVKM, per germline. Deletions cut 3 bases from V and 4 bases from J, with 15 bases between. CDR3 amino acids: CASSLGTQVTYGYTF. CDR3 nucleotides: TGTGCCAGCAGTTTGGGCACACAGGTTACCTATGGCTACACCTTC.

The chain couples TRBV5-4 to TRBJ2-1; maybe TRBD2 (5 bases). V lost 4 bases and J lost 4, with 15 bases in between. The germline CDR1 and CDR2 sequences are SGHNT and YYREEE (reference sequence). The CDR3 runs 15 residues. Here the CDR3 reads CASSLPEVGYNEQFF. CDR3 sequence (DNA): TGTGCCAGCAGCCTGCCGGAGGTGGGATACAATGAGCAGTTCTTC.

The chain uses TRBV5-6 and TRBJ1-2, with 9 positions matching TRBD1. CDR3 size: 14 residues. V lost 4 bases and J lost 8; bases outside the gene matches: 9. CDR1 is SGHDT, CDR2 YYEEEE, per germline. Written as DNA, the CDR3 is TGTGCCAGCAGCCCACCTACAGGGGGCTGGGGCTACACCTTC. This sequence encodes CASSPPTGGWGYTF.